This entry lists 27 T cell receptor beta chains sequenced from one sample in a study of tumor-infiltrating lymphocytes in primary liver carcinoma (TCRdb year 2017). For sequencing, an Illumina HiSeq 2500 was employed. A constant-region primer and ProtoScript II reverse transcriptase were used to reverse-transcribe TCRbeta-specific cDNA from around 480 ng total RNA. Construction of the TCRbeta libraries relied on three nested rounds of multiplex PCR, following a slightly modified ARM-PCR procedure. Each of the first two PCR rounds ran for approximately 10 cycles and used multiplex TRBV1-TRBV30 forward primers together with a Cbeta reverse primer. TCRdb reanalyzed the raw reads on its own, using fastp at Q25 for trimming and MiXCR for clone calling, and kept in-frame beta chains. Rows merge per CDR3 protein into single entries with the most common DNA and genes. This sample is represented by around 330,000 distinct CDR3 sequences; 65% of them were singletons. Of the sample, roughly 9% falls within the top ten clones.

Blood RNA was extracted from unsorted whole blood using TRIzol reagent, and germline DNA was obtained with the DNeasy Blood & Tissue kit. The sequenced material came from peripheral blood. The origin of the receptors is a man in his forties or fifties with primary liver carcinoma and hepatitis B virus infection.

This clonotype was picked up one time. A read error is likely, as this CDR3 ends without the conserved phenylalanine or tryptophan. This chain links TRBV11-2 with TRBJ1-1, with unresolved D. The CDR3 is made up of 12 amino acids. Germline values: CDR1 SGHAT, CDR2 FQNNGV. The V and J ends lost 10 bases and 6 bases respectively, with 15 bases between them. The CDR3 nucleotides are TGTGCCAACAGTCTTTATGGAGCTGAAGCTTTCGTT. The encoded protein is CANSLYGAEAFV.

This clonotype was seen a handful of times. V is TRBV5-6 and J is TRBJ1-2; D may be TRBD1 (5 bases). The CDR3 loop spans 15 amino acids. Germline assignment: CDR1 SGHDT and CDR2 YYEEEE. Trimming removed 4 bases from V and 4 bases from J, with 17 bases in between. The CDR3 DNA reads as TGTGCCAGCAGCCTGGGCTCCTCAGGGAGCTATGGCTACACCTTC. Protein product: CASSLGSSGSYGYTF. The entire variable domain, with the rest obtained from reference TRBV5-6 and TRBJ1-2, is as follows: DAGVTQSPTHLIKTRGQQVTLRCSPKSGHDTVSWYQQALGQGPQFIFQYYEEEERQRGNFPDRFSGHQFPNYSSELNVNALLLGDSALYLCASSLGSSGSYGYTFGSGTRLTVV.

The rearrangement joins TRBV6-2 or TRBV6-3 to TRBJ2-5; D might be TRBD1 (6 bases). This CDR3 has 13 residues. Germline V lookup: CDR1 MNHEY, CDR2 SVGEGT. The ends were cut back, 11 bases at V and 6 bases at J, with 19 bases in the middle. In DNA, the CDR3 is TGTGCCGTGCAGTACAGGGCAGAGAAGACCCAGTACTTC. Amino acids: CAVQYRAEKTQYF.

The V gene is TRBV11-3, the J gene TRBJ2-1; no definite D call. Between the trimmed V and J ends, which lost 6 bases and 3 bases, there was a span of 9 bases. Germline CDR1 SGHNT, CDR2 YENEEA. The CDR3 is 13 amino acids. The CDR3 reads CASRDQGYNEQFF. As DNA, the CDR3 is TGTGCCAGCAGAGACCAAGGCTACAATGAGCAGTTCTTC.

This clonotype was recorded many times. The rearrangement links TRBV5-6 to TRBJ2-4, with TRBD1 identical over 7 bases. The trim removed 4 bases at V and 7 bases at J, leaving 11 bases unmatched. There are 15 residues in the CDR3. The V gene's germline CDR1 is SGHDT and CDR2 YYEEEE. CDR3 bases: TGTGCCAGCAGCACAGAGACAGGGCGTCTGAACATTCAGTACTTC. This codes for CASSTETGRLNIQYF.

As for this clonotype: One end of the junction varies from germline; a read error may be responsible. The chain combines TRBV11-2 with TRBJ2-1, with TRBD1 as a possible D gene (6 bases). The CDR3 spans 15 residues. The germline V gene has CDR1 SGHAT and CDR2 FQNNGV. Written as DNA, the CDR3 is TGTGCCGGCAGCATAAATGGGACACCGTACAATGAGCAGTTCTTC. Protein product: CAGSINGTPYNEQFF.

As regards this clonotype: One base away lies a much larger clone, so this may be a sequencing read error. The chain links TRBV29-1 to TRBJ2-7, with 10 bases aligning to TRBD1. Per germline, CDR1 SQVTM and CDR2 ANQGSEA. There are 13 residues in the CDR3. CDR3: CSVGQGVSFEQYF. CDR3 nucleotides: TGCAGCGTCGGACAGGGGGTGTCCTTCGAGCAGTACTTC.

On this clonotype: This may stem from a read error, because a much larger clone lies one nucleotide away. Since the CDR3 does not end with the conserved phenylalanine or tryptophan, this likely comes from a read error. The V and J genes are TRBV4-2 and TRBJ1-6, with no clear D. CDR1 and CDR2 (germline): LGHNA, YNFKEQ. This CDR3 has 16 residues. Trimming removed 0 bases from V and 0 bases from J, with 6 bases in between. This CDR3 is CASSQEASSYNSPLHI. The CDR3 DNA follows: TGTGCCAGCAGCCAAGAGGCGAGCTCCTATAATTCACCCCTCCACATT.

Concerning this clonotype: Being one base from a much bigger clone, this may be a read error. V gene TRBV2 combines with J gene TRBJ2-1; 9 nucleotides align to TRBD1. Germline loops: CDR1 SNHLY, CDR2 FYNNEI. The CDR3 has 16 residues. CDR3 DNA sequence: TGTGCCAGCAGTTTCCCCGGGACAGGGATAATGGATGAGCAGTCCTTC. As protein: CASSFPGTGIMDEQSF.

The V and J genes are TRBV6-6 and TRBJ2-1, with 8 bases matching TRBD2. The CDR3 is made up of 16 amino acids. The V segment lost 5 bases and the J segment 6 bases; nucleotides outside the gene matches: 12. The germline V gene encodes CDR1 MNHNY and CDR2 SVGAGI (reference sequence). CDR3 coding DNA: TGTGCCAGCAGTCCGGCCACTGCGGGAGGCGGCAATGAGCAGTTCTTC. It translates to CASSPATAGGGNEQFF.

A remark on this clonotype: This may arise from a read error, as a much more abundant clone is one base away. This chain uses TRBV6-5 with TRBJ2-2, with no clear D. Germline V gene sequence: CDR1 MNHEY, CDR2 SVGAGI. The CDR3 is 12 residues long. The CDR3 DNA sequence: TGTGCCTGCAGTCTCTCCGACGGGGAGCTGTTTTTT. Translated: CACSLSDGELFF.

With respect to this clonotype: At one end, the junction sequence differs from germline, possibly due to a read error. The chain employs TRBV11-2 and TRBJ2-1; D is perhaps TRBD2 (6 bases). Germline CDR1 and CDR2: SGHAT and FQNNGV. The CDR3 has 16 residues. CDR3 sequence reads: CVSSLSRTGVSNEQFF. CDR3 sequence (DNA): TGTGTCAGCAGCCTCTCCCGGACGGGAGTTAGCAATGAGCAGTTCTTC.

This clonotype was observed a handful of times. The rearrangement uses TRBV7-9 and TRBJ2-3; D is undetermined. Deletions cut 6 bases from V and 0 bases from J, with 13 bases between. Per germline, CDR1 SEHNR and CDR2 FQNEAQ (reference sequence). The CDR3 runs 15 residues. The CDR3 coding sequence is TGTGCCAGCAGGCCGTCTGGTCTGAGCACAGATACGCAGTATTTT. Its translation is CASRPSGLSTDTQYF.

Of note for this clonotype: Since the CDR3 does not end with the conserved phenylalanine or tryptophan, this likely comes from a read error. The chain uses TRBV6-5 and TRBJ2-7; no reliable D call. Trimming left V 5 bases short and J 3 bases short, with 8 bases between. CDR1 and CDR2 (germline): MNHEY, SVGAGI. This CDR3 has 12 residues. The CDR3 sequence: CASSPGGYEQYS. The DNA for the CDR3 is TGTGCCAGCAGTCCCGGCGGCTACGAGCAGTACTCC.

A remark on this clonotype: This may be a read error, as it is one base from a much larger clone. The chain uses TRBV6-1 and TRBJ1-1, with 7 bases fitting TRBD1. Germline V gene data show CDR1 as MNHNS and CDR2 as SASEGT. CDR3 length equals 15 residues. The trim removed 7 bases at V and 3 bases at J, leaving 11 bases unmatched. The CDR3 DNA reads TGTGCCAGCATCCCCTGGGACAGAGGAGACACTGAAGCTTTCTTT. Translation gives CASIPWDRGDTEAFF.

This clonotype has a handful of counts. The junction does not match germline at one end; this may be a read error. The rearrangement uses TRBV5-1 and TRBJ2-3, with D uncertain. This CDR3 region has 15 residues. Germline V CDR1 and CDR2: SGHRS, YFSETQ. This CDR3 is CASSLVTFHTDTQYF. Written as DNA, the CDR3 is TGCGCCAGTAGCTTAGTAACGTTTCACACAGATACGCAGTATTTT.

As concerns this clonotype: At one end, the junction sequence differs from germline, possibly due to a read error. The rearrangement uses TRBV29-1 and TRBJ2-7, with D hard to call. The CDR3 extends over 14 amino acids. Germline CDR1 is SQVTM and CDR2 is ANQGSEA. CDR3 nucleotide sequence: TGCAGTGTTACGGGCTACGAGAGCTCCTACGAGGAGTACTTC. Residues: CSVTGYESSYEEYF.

Comment on this clonotype: This may arise from a read error, as a much more abundant clone is one base away. The chain recombines TRBV7-8 with TRBJ1-6; D is unresolved. This CDR3 spans 17 amino acids. Germline CDR1 reads SGHVS; CDR2 reads FQNEAQ. The DNA for the CDR3 is TGTGCCAGCTGCTTATACGCGTCAAGCTCCTATAATTCACCCCTCCACTTT. This codes for CASCLYASSSYNSPLHF.

Note on this clonotype: This may be a read error, as it is one base from a much larger clone. V gene TRBV6-5 combines with J gene TRBJ1-5, with unresolved D. This CDR3 contains 12 residues. CDR1 MNHEY and CDR2 SVGAGI come from the germline V gene. The CDR3 loop is CASSYRGQHQHF. CDR3 bases: TGTGCCAGCAGTTATCGGGGTCAGCACCAGCATTTT.

This clonotype was counted many times. The V call is TRBV6-5, the J call TRBJ1-5; D possibly corresponds to TRBD1 (6 bases). This CDR3 has 15 residues. The germline CDR1 and CDR2 sequences are MNHEY and SVGAGI. The V and J ends lost 2 bases and 4 bases respectively, with 12 bases between them. The CDR3 bases are TGTGCCAGCAGTTACGGAGCTCAGGGGAATCAGCCCCAGCATTTT. It translates to CASSYGAQGNQPQHF.

As concerns this clonotype: A much larger clone sits a single nucleotide away, making a read error possible. The chain combines TRBV29-1 with TRBJ2-5, with D possibly matching TRBD1 (5 bases). Per the germline V gene, CDR1 is SQVTM and CDR2 is ANQGSEA. The CDR3 contains 12 residues. Trimming took 6 bases from V and 0 from J, leaving 8 bases between them. The CDR3 DNA follows: TGCAGCGTCGGCAGGGACCAAGAGACCCAGTACTTC. It encodes CSVGRDQETQYF.

This clonotype was detected ten times or more. This chain connects TRBV10-3 to TRBJ1-2; D unclear. Germline loops: CDR1 ENHRY, CDR2 SYGVKD. Deletions cut 3 bases from V and 4 bases from J, with 6 bases between. The CDR3 is 12 residues long. This CDR3 reads CAISDGLYGYTF. CDR3 DNA sequence: TGTGCCATCAGTGACGGCCTCTATGGCTACACCTTC.

The chain combines TRBV12-3 or TRBV12-4 with TRBJ2-5; D not resolved. The V end was cut by 9 bases, the J end by 4 bases, with 15 bases between. CDR3 length: 13 residues. CDR3 DNA: TGTGCCAGTGGTTGGGCAGGTTCAGAGACCCAGTACTTC. It encodes CASGWAGSETQYF.

The CDR3 sequence: CASSEGQGPWPQHF. The CDR3 DNA follows: TGTGCCAGCAGTGAGGGACAGGGGCCCTGGCCCCAGCATTTT. V and J are TRBV6-1 and TRBJ1-5; the match to TRBD1 covers 10 bases. The CDR3 totals 14 residues. CDR1 is MNHNS, CDR2 SASEGT, per germline. Unmatched junction bases numbered 5, after V lost 3 bases and J lost 9 bases.

This clonotype was seen a handful of times. The chain joins TRBV7-9 to TRBJ2-5; D is possibly TRBD2 (5 bases). The germline gives CDR1 SEHNR, CDR2 FQNEAQ (reference sequence). Between the trimmed V and J ends, which lost 5 bases and 2 bases, there was a span of 12 bases. This CDR3 is 14 amino acids long. CDR3 protein: CASSPWTGQETQYF. The CDR3 nucleotides read TGTGCCAGCAGCCCTTGGACGGGACAAGAGACCCAGTACTTC.

Ten or more counts support this clonotype. This chain joins TRBV6-2 or TRBV6-3 and TRBJ1-5; D is undetermined. V was trimmed by 8 bases and J by 3 bases, leaving 17 bases between them. This CDR3 spans 15 amino acids. The germline V gene encodes CDR1 MNHEY and CDR2 SVGEGT. CDR3 DNA sequence: TGTGCCAGCGTCGAAGGGCCTCACCCCAATCAGCCCCAGCATTTT. It encodes CASVEGPHPNQPQHF.

This clonotype has only one observation. The junction departs from the called germline gene at one end, perhaps through a read error. This chain connects TRBV7-8 to TRBJ2-2; D assignment may be TRBD1 or TRBD2 (5 bases each). The CDR3 is made up of 15 amino acids. Germline V gives CDR1 SGHVS, CDR2 FQNEAQ. The CDR3 loop is CASSLGSSWTREPFF. The CDR3 region has the DNA TGTGCCAGCAGCTTAGGTAGTAGTTGGACCAGGGAGCCGTTTTTT.